This T cell receptor (beta chain) originates from a study of T cell repertoires in cytomegalovirus infection. In TCRdb, the reads were re-called with MiXCR into one record per CDR3 protein. The table includes 200,000 to 300,000 distinct CDR3 sequences, 9.1% detected once. Trimming took off 6 bases at V and 6 bases at J, with 9 bases between the two ends. Looked up from germline, CDR1 is MNHEY and CDR2 is SVGAGI. The CDR3 covers 12 residues. This receptor was identified in a human donor in good health (CMV status not recorded). Some clones in this sample may be carry-over from other donors' samples. The gene calls are TRBV6-5 and TRBJ2-1, with D possibly being TRBD2 (5 bases). Specimen: PBMCs. CDR3 sequence reads: CASSGGLNEQFF. The CDR3 bases are TGTGCCAGCAGCGGCGGGCTCAATGAGCAGTTCTTC.